A single sample is the source of the 28 T cell receptor beta chains below, sequenced in a study of OX40 agonist ivuxolimab in advanced cancers. The library was generated by the immunoSEQ multiplex PCR assay. Imported from immuneACCESS, the table was reduced by TCRdb to in-frame sequences with V and J called. These copies leave out some clones; in studies compared against another copy, an unresolved V gene accounts for under half, and the cause of the remainder is not known. This sample has around 64,000 clones in its table, and 87% of those were observed once. Of the sample, approximately 1.3% falls within the top ten clones. The starting material was CD4+ or CD8+ T cells sorted from blood, obtained in a trial of the OX40 agonist ivuxolimab. These receptors were collected from an adult with an advanced solid tumor such as melanoma, head and neck, liver or kidney cancer.

This clone has a single count. This rearrangement joins TRBV6-4 to TRBJ2-3; maybe TRBD1 (6 bases). The germline V gene has CDR1 MRHNA and CDR2 SNTAGT. V lost 6 bases to trimming and J lost 2 bases, with 15 bases between them. The CDR3 has 15 amino acids. The CDR3 DNA is TGTGCCAGCAGAGAAGACCAGGGGACCACAGATACGCAGTATTTT. Protein: CASREDQGTTDTQYF.

The chain joins TRBV5-6 to TRBJ1-1, with D perhaps TRBD1 (6 bases). Trimming stripped 6 bases from V and 5 bases from J, with 23 bases between. This CDR3 contains 16 residues. Germline V gives CDR1 SGHDT, CDR2 YYEEEE. CDR3 in amino acids: CASTPQYRVKGTEAFF. CDR3 coding DNA: TGTGCCAGCACCCCACAATACAGGGTAAAAGGGACTGAAGCTTTCTTT.

This clone was counted a single time. This rearrangement joins TRBV19 to TRBJ1-2; 9 bases align to TRBD1. Trimming took 5 bases from V and 6 from J; bases not matched to a gene: 10. This CDR3 comprises 15 residues. The germline gives CDR1 LNHDA, CDR2 SQIVND (reference sequence). The CDR3 sequence: CASSPHTGGFDGYTF. CDR3 nucleotides: TGTGCCAGTAGTCCCCATACAGGGGGCTTTGATGGCTACACCTTC. Full variable domain (outside the CDR3, taken from reference TRBV19 and TRBJ1-2): DGGITQSPKYLFRKEGQNVTLSCEQNLNHDAMYWYRQDPGQGLRLIYYSQIVNDFQKGDIAEGYSVSREKKESFPLTVTSAQKNPTAFYLCASSPHTGGFDGYTFGSGTRLTVV.

J is TRBJ1-1 and V is TRBV19; D uncertain. This CDR3 contains 15 residues. Trimming removed 9 bases from V and 3 bases from J, with 20 bases in between. Germline CDR1 is LNHDA and CDR2 is SQIVND (reference sequence). CDR3 amino acids: CARSPGGIPHTEAFF. CDR3 sequence (DNA): TGTGCCAGGAGTCCGGGAGGAATCCCCCACACTGAAGCTTTCTTT.

CDR3 in DNA: TGTGCCAGTAGCTTGCTACAGGGGGCCATCAATGAGCAGTTCTTC. Residues: CASSLLQGAINEQFF. The chain uses TRBV19 and TRBJ2-1; 9 nucleotides agree with TRBD1. This CDR3 spans 15 amino acids. The ends lost 6 bases at V and 6 bases at J; junction bases unmatched: 9. Germline assignment: CDR1 LNHDA and CDR2 SQIVND (reference sequence).

The chain combines TRBV5-1 with TRBJ2-7; D may be TRBD1 (7 bases). V lost 5 bases and J 1 base, leaving 19 bases between the germline ends. Germline V CDR1 and CDR2: SGHRS, YFSETQ. CDR3 length: 16 amino acids. For the CDR3, the DNA is TGCGCCAGCAGGCGTGCCGGCGGGACAGAGTCCTACGAGCAGTACTTC. This sequence encodes CASRRAGGTESYEQYF.

The gene calls are TRBV5-4 and TRBJ2-2, with 7 bases aligning to TRBD2. CDR3 length: 16 amino acids. The V gene's germline CDR1 is SGHNT and CDR2 YYREEE (reference sequence). Germline trimming cut 0 bases from V and 0 bases from J; bases unmatched to any gene: 2. CDR3 nucleotide sequence: TGTGCCAGCAGCTTGGAAAGCGGGGCGAACACCGGGGAGCTGTTTTTT. It is translated as CASSLESGANTGELFF.

The V and J genes are TRBV6-6 and TRBJ2-7; no firm D call. Trimming stripped 2 bases from V and 2 bases from J, with 13 bases between. There are 15 residues in the CDR3. Germline V lookup: CDR1 MNHNY, CDR2 SVGAGI (reference sequence). CDR3: CASSYGVAGAYEQYF. The CDR3 nucleotides are TGTGCCAGCAGTTACGGGGTAGCCGGAGCCTACGAGCAGTACTTC.

This chain uses TRBV7-6 with TRBJ2-3; TRBD2 matches at 9 bases. The CDR3 length is 16 residues. J gave up 0 bases and V 3 bases, and 4 bases lay outside the gene matches. Germline V CDR1 and CDR2: SGHVS, FNYEAQ. The DNA for the CDR3 is TGTGCCAGCAGCTTTCGGACTAGCGCAAGCACAGATACGCAGTATTTT. Translated, it gives CASSFRTSASTDTQYF.

The chain employs TRBV25-1 and TRBJ1-4; TRBD1 aligns across 9 bases. The CDR3 has 16 amino acids. The ends lost 6 bases at V and 4 bases at J; junction bases unmatched: 9. Germline V gives CDR1 MGHDK, CDR2 SYGVNS. For the CDR3, the DNA is TGTGCCAGCAGCACCCGGGACAGGGAATATAATGAAAAACTGTTTTTT. It codes for CASSTRDREYNEKLFF.

The chain links TRBV19 to TRBJ1-2, with 7 positions matching TRBD1. J gave up 8 bases and V 6 bases, and 12 bases lay outside the gene matches. Germline-derived CDR1 and CDR2 are LNHDA and SQIVND (reference sequence). CDR3 length: 14 amino acids. The CDR3 spells CASSVTGSQGGYTF. In DNA, the CDR3 is TGTGCCAGTAGCGTGACAGGGTCGCAGGGAGGCTACACCTTC.

This clone appeared a single time. The J gene is TRBJ1-1, the V gene TRBV2, with D uncertain. In germline, CDR1 is SNHLY, CDR2 FYNNEI. The CDR3 loop spans 13 amino acids. Trimming stripped 6 bases from V and 2 bases from J, with 10 bases between. The CDR3 DNA follows: TGTGCCAGCAGCCTTACAGCAAACACTGAAGCTTTCTTT. This codes for CASSLTANTEAFF.

The sample holds one count of this clone. The genes are TRBV5-1 and TRBJ2-7; D uncertain. Germline CDR1 is SGHRS and CDR2 is YFSETQ. Trimming cost V 3 bases and J 2 bases, with 15 bases left between them. This CDR3 has 15 residues. CDR3 protein: CASSSTGTGPYEQYF. DNA of the CDR3: TGCGCCAGCAGCTCCACGGGTACCGGTCCCTACGAGCAGTACTTC. The entire variable domain, with the rest obtained from reference TRBV5-1 and TRBJ2-7, is as follows: KAGVTQTPRYLIKTRGQQVTLSCSPISGHRSVSWYQQTPGQGLQFLFEYFSETQRNKGNFPGRFSGRQFSNSRSEMNVSTLELGDSALYLCASSSTGTGPYEQYFGPGTRLTVT.

This sequence joins TRBV13 and TRBJ2-2; D is possibly TRBD1 (5 bases). Trimming pared 0 bases from V and 4 bases from J, leaving 9 bases between. Germline loops: CDR1 PRHDT, CDR2 FYEKMQ (reference sequence). This CDR3 region has 15 residues. The CDR3 nucleotides read TGTGCCAGCAGCTTAGGAGGGGTAGGCACCGGGGAGCTGTTTTTT. As protein: CASSLGGVGTGELFF.

The V and J genes are TRBV4-3 and TRBJ1-4, with 7 bases identical to TRBD1. V dropped 3 bases and J dropped 5; count of bases not matched to a gene: 3. This CDR3 is built from 14 residues. From germline, CDR1 is LGHNA and CDR2 YSLEER. This chain's CDR3 is CASSQRGQNEKLFF. The CDR3 DNA reads as TGCGCCAGCAGCCAGCGGGGACAGAATGAAAAACTGTTTTTT.

The count of this clone is one. This chain connects TRBV5-1 to TRBJ2-3; 7 bases fit TRBD2. This CDR3 contains 14 residues. Germline V gene data show CDR1 as SGHRS and CDR2 as YFSETQ. V lost 4 bases and J lost 5; bases outside the gene matches: 7. The CDR3 DNA sequence: TGCGCCAGCAGCCTTGGACTAGAGAGAGATACGCAGTATTTT. Its protein is CASSLGLERDTQYF.

V and J are TRBV28 and TRBJ1-1; D unclear. Germline CDR1 reads MDHEN; CDR2 reads SYDVKM. V shed 3 bases and J shed 3 bases, with 5 bases lying between them. The CDR3 runs 12 residues. The CDR3 nucleotides read TGTGCCAGCAGTTTCGAGTACACTGAAGCTTTCTTT. Its translation is CASSFEYTEAFF.

This clone has a single count. This rearrangement joins TRBV11-2 to TRBJ1-5; no firm D call. With 0 bases removed from V and 0 bases from J, the gap between germline ends came to 3 bases. The CDR3 loop spans 14 amino acids. Germline CDR1 and CDR2: SGHAT and FQNNGV. The CDR3 sequence: CASSLDGSNQPQHF. For the CDR3, the DNA is TGTGCCAGCAGCTTAGATGGTAGCAATCAGCCCCAGCATTTT.

To note about this clone: Its ends do not fully match the called genes, so a read error is possible. The chain employs TRBV27 and TRBJ2-5, with TRBD1 matching over 7 bases. The CDR3 is 16 residues long. Germline CDR1 and CDR2: MNHEY and SMNVEV (reference sequence). CDR3 amino acids: CASTLLRGTSQETQYF. The CDR3, as DNA: TGTGCCAGCACTTTACTCAGGGGGACCAGCCAAGAGACCCAGTACTTC.

The chain uses TRBV15 and TRBJ1-4, with 7 bases matching TRBD1. CDR1 LNHNV and CDR2 YYDKDF come from the germline V gene (reference sequence). V dropped 1 base and J dropped 2; count of bases not matched to a gene: 4. This CDR3 comprises 16 residues. The CDR3 DNA is TGTGCCACCAGCAGAGGCAGGGGACAGACTAATGAAAAACTGTTTTTT. The encoded protein is CATSRGRGQTNEKLFF.

The chain couples TRBV5-1 to TRBJ2-3; D is perhaps TRBD2 (7 bases). V lost 3 bases, J lost 3 bases, and 17 bases lay in between. Germline values: CDR1 SGHRS, CDR2 YFSETQ. CDR3 length equals 16 residues. The CDR3 is CASSSPGAGRTDTQYF. The CDR3 DNA follows: TGCGCCAGCAGCTCGCCGGGGGCCGGGAGGACAGATACGCAGTATTTT.

This sequence joins TRBV2 and TRBJ1-3; D is perhaps TRBD1 (5 bases). The CDR3 extends over 15 amino acids. Trimming pared 5 bases from V and 4 bases from J, leaving 15 bases between. The germline V gene has CDR1 SNHLY and CDR2 FYNNEI. In nucleotides, the CDR3 is TGTGCCAGCAGTTTAAGGGGTCGGGAAGGAAACACCATATATTTT. Residues: CASSLRGREGNTIYF.

The chain links TRBV10-2 to TRBJ1-3; no clear D. Germline loops: CDR1 WSHSY, CDR2 SAAADI. The CDR3 runs to 17 residues. V dropped 10 bases and J dropped 0 bases, with 22 bases sitting between them. The CDR3 protein is CATGERWDAGSGNTIYF. In DNA, the CDR3 is TGCGCCACCGGCGAAAGGTGGGATGCTGGCTCTGGAAACACCATATATTTT.

V gene TRBV18 combines with J gene TRBJ1-5; 7 bases agree with TRBD1. The V and J ends lost 4 bases and 2 bases, in that order; junction bases with no gene match: 2. CDR1 KGHSH and CDR2 LQKENI come from the germline V gene. This CDR3 has 14 residues. The DNA for the CDR3 is TGTGCCAGCTCACGGGACAGCGGCAATCAGCCCCAGCATTTT. It translates to CASSRDSGNQPQHF.

J is TRBJ2-3 and V is TRBV9, with TRBD1 matching over 10 bases. The CDR3 runs 15 residues. Per germline, CDR1 SGDLS and CDR2 YYNGEE. V shed 4 bases, J shed 4 bases, and the junction held 6 bases outside the gene matches. The CDR3 DNA sequence: TGTGCCAGCAGCTTTCGGGACAGGGGCGCAGATACGCAGTATTTT. Its translation is CASSFRDRGADTQYF.

This chain joins TRBV7-3 and TRBJ1-5; a possible D gene is TRBD1 (5 bases). This CDR3 region has 15 residues. V gave up 1 base and J gave up 4 bases, with 11 bases separating them. Germline V gene data show CDR1 as SGHTA and CDR2 as FQGTGA. CDR3 coding DNA: TGTGCCAGCAGCTTAATTGCGGGACTGAATCAGCCCCAGCATTTT. It is translated as CASSLIAGLNQPQHF.

The chain employs TRBV19 and TRBJ1-2; D might be TRBD1 (6 bases). Trimming removed 3 bases from V and 0 bases from J, with 14 bases in between. Germline CDR1 reads LNHDA; CDR2 reads SQIVND (reference sequence). This CDR3 is built from 16 residues. CDR3 region: CASSIRRTAANYGYTF. CDR3 nucleotide sequence: TGTGCCAGTAGTATTCGGAGGACAGCAGCTAACTATGGCTACACCTTC. Combining the CDR3 with reference TRBV19 and TRBJ1-2 gives the whole variable domain DGGITQSPKYLFRKEGQNVTLSCEQNLNHDAMYWYRQDPGQGLRLIYYSQIVNDFQKGDIAEGYSVSREKKESFPLTVTSAQKNPTAFYLCASSIRRTAANYGYTFGSGTRLTVV.

A few counts support this clone. The V gene is TRBV27, the J gene TRBJ2-1, with D hard to call. The CDR3 contains 17 residues. Trimming removed 3 bases from V and 7 bases from J, with 22 bases in between. Per germline, CDR1 MNHEY and CDR2 SMNVEV (reference sequence). CDR3 coding DNA: TGTGCCAGCAGTTTCCTCCTCTCGGAGCTGCAGAGTAATGAGCAGTTCTTC. Amino acid sequence: CASSFLLSELQSNEQFF.